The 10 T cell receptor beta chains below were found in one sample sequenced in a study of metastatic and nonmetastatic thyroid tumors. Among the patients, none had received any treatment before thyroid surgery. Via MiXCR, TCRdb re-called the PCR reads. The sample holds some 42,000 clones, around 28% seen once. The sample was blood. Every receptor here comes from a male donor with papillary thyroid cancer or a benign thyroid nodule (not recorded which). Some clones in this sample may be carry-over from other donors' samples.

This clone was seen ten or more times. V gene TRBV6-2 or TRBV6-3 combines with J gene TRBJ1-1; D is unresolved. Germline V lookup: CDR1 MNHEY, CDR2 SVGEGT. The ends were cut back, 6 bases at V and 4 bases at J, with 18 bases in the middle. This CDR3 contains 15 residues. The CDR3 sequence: CASRAVEDGGTEAFF. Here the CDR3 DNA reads TGTGCCAGCAGGGCCGTCGAGGACGGTGGCACTGAAGCTTTCTTT.

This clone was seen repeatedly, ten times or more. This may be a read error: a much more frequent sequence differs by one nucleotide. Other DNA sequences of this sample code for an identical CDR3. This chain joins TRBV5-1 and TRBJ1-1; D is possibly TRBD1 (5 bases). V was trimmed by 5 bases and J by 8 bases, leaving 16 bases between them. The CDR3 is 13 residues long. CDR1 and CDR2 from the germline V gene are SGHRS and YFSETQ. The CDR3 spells CASSRGGMLEAFF. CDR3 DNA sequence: TGCGCCAGCAGTCGGGGGGGTATGCTCGAAGCTTTCTTT.

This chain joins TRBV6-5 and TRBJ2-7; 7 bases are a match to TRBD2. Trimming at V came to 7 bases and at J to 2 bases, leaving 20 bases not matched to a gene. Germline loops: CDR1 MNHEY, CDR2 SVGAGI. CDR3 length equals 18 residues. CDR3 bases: TGTGCCAGCACTTTTACTGGTAGCGGGTACCGTTCTCCCTACGAGCAGTACTTC. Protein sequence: CASTFTGSGYRSPYEQYF.

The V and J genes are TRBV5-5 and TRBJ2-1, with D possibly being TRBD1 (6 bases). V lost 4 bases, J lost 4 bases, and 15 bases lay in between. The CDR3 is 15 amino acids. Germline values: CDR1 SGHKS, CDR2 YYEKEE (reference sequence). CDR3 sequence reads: CASSLQGRTYNEQFF. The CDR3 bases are TGTGCCAGCAGCCTCCAGGGGCGCACATACAATGAGCAGTTCTTC.

DNA of the CDR3: TGTGCCAGCAGTCCTACTTCCGGGACGGTTAATTCACCCCTCCACTTT. Protein product: CASSPTSGTVNSPLHF. The gene calls are TRBV28 and TRBJ1-6; tentative D call: TRBD1 (5 bases). Germline CDR1 and CDR2: MDHEN and SYDVKM. V lost 5 bases, J lost 6 bases, and 17 bases lay in between. There are 16 residues in the CDR3.

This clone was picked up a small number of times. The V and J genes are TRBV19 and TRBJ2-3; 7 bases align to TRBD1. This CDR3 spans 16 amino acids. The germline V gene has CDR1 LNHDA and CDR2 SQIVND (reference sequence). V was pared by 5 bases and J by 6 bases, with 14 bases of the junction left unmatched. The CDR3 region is CASSLSGAGGSDTQYF. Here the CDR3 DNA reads TGTGCCAGTAGTTTGTCTGGGGCAGGGGGTTCGGATACGCAGTATTTT.

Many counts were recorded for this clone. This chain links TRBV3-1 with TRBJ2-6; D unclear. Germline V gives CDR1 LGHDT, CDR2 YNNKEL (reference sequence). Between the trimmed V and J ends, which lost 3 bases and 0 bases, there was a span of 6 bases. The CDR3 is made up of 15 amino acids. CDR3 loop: CASSHTGSGANVLTF. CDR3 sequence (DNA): TGTGCCAGCAGCCATACGGGCTCTGGGGCCAACGTCCTGACTTTC.

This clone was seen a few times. CDR3 sequence (DNA): TGTGCCAGCAGCTTAGCGCAGGGGGATGGGTTAGGGGGCTACGAGCAGTACTTC. Residues: CASSLAQGDGLGGYEQYF. The chain is built from TRBV7-6 and TRBJ2-7, with 7 bases lining up with TRBD1. This CDR3 has 18 residues. V lost 0 bases, J lost 3 bases, and 14 bases stayed unmatched. The germline V gene has CDR1 SGHVS and CDR2 FNYEAQ.

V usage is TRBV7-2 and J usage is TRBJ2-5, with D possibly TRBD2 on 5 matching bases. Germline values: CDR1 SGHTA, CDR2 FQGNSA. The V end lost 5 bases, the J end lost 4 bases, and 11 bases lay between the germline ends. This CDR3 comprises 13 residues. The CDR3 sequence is CASSLREGETQYF. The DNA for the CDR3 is TGTGCCAGCAGCCTCCGTGAGGGAGAGACCCAGTACTTC.

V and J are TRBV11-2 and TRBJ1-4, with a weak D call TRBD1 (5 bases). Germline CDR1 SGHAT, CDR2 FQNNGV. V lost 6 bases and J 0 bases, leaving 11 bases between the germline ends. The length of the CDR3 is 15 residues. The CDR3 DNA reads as TGTGCCAGCAGATTAAGACAGCCAACTAATGAAAAACTGTTTTTT. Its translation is CASRLRQPTNEKLFF.